These 24 T cell receptor beta chains came from one sample sequenced in a study of blood T cells in healthy people across ages. Sample-barcoded 5' priming and a J-beta primer mix drove a second PCR of about 6 to 12 cycles. One entry per CDR3 protein results from TCRdb running MiXCR on the 5' RACE reads. Among about 1.7 million distinct CDR3 sequences listed, roughly 27% were seen once. Sequencing used blood. The receptors were sampled from a woman under 40 in good health.

CDR3 in DNA: TGTGCCAGCAGCTTGGCAGGGGGCAGGGCGGCAGATACGCAGTATTTT. It specifies CASSLAGGRAADTQYF. V gene TRBV5-4 combines with J gene TRBJ2-3, with TRBD1 identical over 8 bases. In germline, CDR1 is SGHNT, CDR2 YYREEE (reference sequence). J lost 4 bases, V lost 0 bases, and 7 bases had no gene match. The CDR3 is 16 amino acids.

This clonotype was seen only a few times. The rearrangement uses TRBV18 and TRBJ2-3, with D possibly matching TRBD2 (6 bases). Germline CDR1 reads KGHSH; CDR2 reads LQKENI. Trimming cost V 3 bases and J 1 base, with 11 bases left between them. This CDR3 is built from 15 residues. The CDR3 DNA is TGTGCCAGCTCACCGCCCGGGACTCGCACAGATACGCAGTATTTT. Its translation: CASSPPGTRTDTQYF.

The V and J genes are TRBV29-1 and TRBJ2-1; 9 bases are a match to TRBD2. Germline loops: CDR1 SQVTM, CDR2 ANQGSEA. This CDR3 comprises 15 residues. Trimming removed 7 bases from V and 0 bases from J; junction bases left unmatched: 7. CDR3: CSGKREASSYNEQFF. Written as DNA, the CDR3 is TGCAGCGGTAAGCGGGAGGCGAGCTCCTACAATGAGCAGTTCTTC.

This clonotype has at least ten counts. The chain recombines TRBV29-1 with TRBJ2-5; D not certain. Trimming took 6 bases from V and 1 from J, leaving 15 bases between them. The CDR3 is 14 amino acids. CDR1 is SQVTM and CDR2 is ANQGSEA in the germline V gene. The CDR3 DNA follows: TGCAGCGTCGTCCTGACCGCAGCCCAAGAGACCCAGTACTTC. Its translation is CSVVLTAAQETQYF.

The chain recombines TRBV20-1 with TRBJ1-5; D not certain. CDR1 and CDR2 from the germline V gene are DFQATT and SNEGSKA (reference sequence). The ends were cut back, 7 bases at V and 0 bases at J, with 10 bases in the middle. This CDR3 has 13 residues. CDR3 sequence: CSGGSYSNQPQHF. The CDR3 nucleotides are TGCAGTGGAGGGAGTTATAGCAATCAGCCCCAGCATTTT.

A few counts support this clonotype. The V gene is TRBV5-1, the J gene TRBJ2-1; the D is unclear. Germline-derived CDR1 and CDR2 are SGHRS and YFSETQ. The CDR3 contains 12 residues. Trimming left V 2 bases short and J 9 bases short, with 9 bases between. The CDR3 nucleotides are TGCGCCAGCAGCTTATTTGGGTTTGAGCAGTTCTTC. Its protein product is CASSLFGFEQFF.

This clonotype was seen more than once but under ten times. The chain has TRBV7-3 and TRBJ2-7; TRBD1 matches 9 bases. CDR3 length equals 14 residues. V shed 2 bases, J shed 5 bases, and the junction held 4 bases outside the gene matches. Germline lookup yields CDR1 SGHTA and CDR2 FQGTGA. For the CDR3, the DNA is TGTGCCAGCAGCTTATCGGGACAGGGCCACGAGCAGTACTTC. Residues: CASSLSGQGHEQYF. Based on the CDR3 plus reference TRBV7-3 and TRBJ2-7, the full variable domain is GAGVSQTPSNKVTEKGKYVELRCDPISGHTALYWYRQSLGQGPEFLIYFQGTGAADDSGLPNDRFFAVRPEGSVSTLKIQRTERGDSAVYLCASSLSGQGHEQYFGPGTRLTVT.

As for this clonotype: No conserved phenylalanine or tryptophan is present at the end of the CDR3, so a read error is the likely explanation. The V and J genes are TRBV6-5 and TRBJ1-5, with D unresolved. CDR1 and CDR2 (germline): MNHEY, SVGAGI. CDR3 length: 14 residues. V lost 6 bases to trimming and J lost 2 bases, with 11 bases between them. As DNA, the CDR3 is TGTGCCAGCAGCGAAGGCAGGCGCAATCAGCCCCAGCATTTG. Translation gives CASSEGRRNQPQHL.

The rearrangement uses TRBV20-1 and TRBJ1-2; 8 bases are a match to TRBD1. The CDR3 is 14 residues long. Per the germline V gene, CDR1 is DFQATT and CDR2 is SNEGSKA (reference sequence). Germline trimming cut 0 bases from V and 7 bases from J; bases unmatched to any gene: 7. CDR3 DNA: TGCAGTGCTAGAGATCGGCTGACAGGGGTTGGCTACACCTTC. It codes for CSARDRLTGVGYTF.

This clonotype was picked up a small number of times. The genes are TRBV11-2 and TRBJ2-3, with TRBD2 matching 7 bases. The germline V gene has CDR1 SGHAT and CDR2 FQNNGV. Trimming cost V 0 bases and J 1 base; bases outside gene matches: 7. This CDR3 contains 17 residues. The CDR3 coding sequence is TGTGCCAGCAGCTTAGACCCCAGCGGGGCGGGCACAGATACGCAGTATTTT. Amino acid sequence: CASSLDPSGAGTDTQYF.

This chain uses TRBV18 with TRBJ2-1; D gene ambiguous. Germline CDR1 reads KGHSH; CDR2 reads LQKENI. The CDR3 spans 14 residues. Trimming stripped 8 bases from V and 6 bases from J, with 17 bases between. The CDR3 sequence is CASRINDRANEQFF. The CDR3, as DNA: TGTGCCAGCCGGATTAACGATAGGGCCAATGAGCAGTTCTTC.

This clonotype was seen many times. The chain links TRBV29-1 to TRBJ2-7; D is unclear. Per the germline V gene, CDR1 is SQVTM and CDR2 is ANQGSEA. The CDR3 covers 12 residues. V lost 3 bases and J 5 bases, leaving 11 bases between the germline ends. The CDR3: CSVEAPPDEQYF. For the CDR3, the DNA is TGCAGCGTTGAGGCCCCCCCAGACGAGCAGTACTTC.

With regard to this clonotype: A much larger clone is a single base away; this may be a read error. The rearrangement joins TRBV10-3 to TRBJ2-7; D may be TRBD2 (5 bases). The CDR3 length is 12 residues. Looked up from germline, CDR1 is ENHRY and CDR2 is SYGVKD. The V end was cut by 7 bases, the J end by 7 bases, with 14 bases between. CDR3: CAIMELGLEQYF. CDR3 bases: TGTGCCATCATGGAGCTAGGACTTGAGCAGTACTTC.

The chain has TRBV10-3 and TRBJ2-7; 10 bases fit TRBD2. In germline, CDR1 is ENHRY, CDR2 SYGVKD. V was clipped by 0 bases and J by 1 base; unmatched bases: 3. The CDR3 is 16 amino acids. This CDR3 reads CAISESASGGSYEQYF. CDR3 bases: TGTGCCATCAGTGAGTCGGCTAGCGGGGGATCCTACGAGCAGTACTTC.

The chain uses TRBV20-1 and TRBJ2-3; a weak D match, TRBD2 (5 bases). The V gene lost 5 bases and the J gene lost 0 bases, with 21 bases spanning the gap. The CDR3 covers 17 residues. Germline CDR1 reads DFQATT; CDR2 reads SNEGSKA (reference sequence). CDR3 nucleotides: TGCAGTGCTTCGAAAGTGGGAGTGAGGACTAGCACAGATACGCAGTATTTT. It yields the protein CSASKVGVRTSTDTQYF.

This clonotype was counted only a few times. The J gene is TRBJ2-3, the V gene TRBV29-1, with D unresolved. The germline gives CDR1 SQVTM, CDR2 ANQGSEA. This CDR3 is 13 amino acids long. The V end lost 3 bases, the J end lost 3 bases, and 10 bases lay between the germline ends. The chain's CDR3 is CSVDTDRTDTQYF. The CDR3 DNA follows: TGCAGCGTTGACACAGATCGGACAGATACGCAGTATTTT.

This clonotype was observed a handful of times. V gene TRBV5-1 combines with J gene TRBJ2-7; the match to TRBD2 covers 9 bases. Germline trimming cut 0 bases from V and 7 bases from J; bases unmatched to any gene: 11. Germline-derived CDR1 and CDR2 are SGHRS and YFSETQ. The CDR3 length is 16 residues. CDR3 DNA sequence: TGCGCCAGCAGCTTGGTTAGCGGGAGATCTTCCTGGGAGCAGTACTTC. Translation gives CASSLVSGRSSWEQYF.

In its sample, this clonotype was seen many times. The rearrangement links TRBV20-1 to TRBJ2-4; the D gene is possibly TRBD1 (5 bases). This CDR3 has 14 residues. Germline loops: CDR1 DFQATT, CDR2 SNEGSKA (reference sequence). V was trimmed by 6 bases and J by 8 bases, leaving 20 bases between them. In DNA form, the CDR3 reads TGCAGTGCCCCCCGCCCCTTGGGGCTTGACATTCAGTACTTC. It translates to CSAPRPLGLDIQYF.

The chain uses TRBV5-1 and TRBJ2-6; 7 positions match TRBD2. Germline V CDR1 and CDR2: SGHRS, YFSETQ. The CDR3 spans 19 residues. J lost 0 bases, V lost 0 bases, and 9 bases had no gene match. Here the CDR3 reads CASSLVRRGGSSGANVLTF. The CDR3 DNA reads TGCGCCAGCAGCTTGGTTCGTCGGGGAGGGAGCTCTGGGGCCAACGTCCTGACTTTC.

In regard to this clonotype: This could be a read error, since a much larger clone is one nucleotide away. The chain combines TRBV5-1 with TRBJ1-2; no clear D gene. The V gene's germline CDR1 is SGHRS and CDR2 YFSETQ. The CDR3 covers 14 residues. The CDR3 DNA follows: TGCGCCAGCAGCCCCGCGGCAGAAAACTATGGCCACACCTTC. This sequence encodes CASSPAAENYGHTF.

This clonotype was picked up many times. Sequence at one end of the junction differs from germline and may be a read error. The V and J genes are TRBV12-3 or TRBV12-4 and TRBJ2-5; no clear D gene. The CDR3 totals 13 residues. CDR3 sequence: CASSPGFGETQYF. CDR3 in DNA: TGTGCTAGCAGCCCAGGATTCGGGGAGACCCAGTACTTC.

This clonotype was seen a few times. The CDR3 region is CAGGFAEAFF. Written as DNA, the CDR3 is TGCGCCGGAGGGTTTGCTGAAGCTTTCTTT. The chain carries TRBV29-1 and TRBJ1-1; D ambiguous. CDR3 length: 10 residues. Germline CDR1 is SQVTM and CDR2 is ANQGSEA.

This chain uses TRBV20-1 with TRBJ2-3, with 14 bases identical to TRBD2. Germline CDR1 reads DFQATT; CDR2 reads SNEGSKA (reference sequence). After removal of 6 bases from V and 3 bases from J, the junction contained 5 bases not matched to a gene. The CDR3 consists of 15 residues. In nucleotides, the CDR3 is TGCAGTGCGGGGACTAGCGGGGGTTTTACAGATACGCAGTATTTT. Its protein is CSAGTSGGFTDTQYF.

Concerning this clonotype: A junction end diverges from the germline sequence, so it may reflect a read error. The rearrangement joins TRBV6-1 to TRBJ2-6; TRBD1 or TRBD2 may be the D gene (5 bases each). Germline V gives CDR1 MNHNS, CDR2 SASEGT. The length of the CDR3 is 16 residues. The CDR3 coding sequence is TGTGCCAGCACAGTCCTGGCGGGTACCGGGGCCAACGTCCGGACTTTC. Its translation: CASTVLAGTGANVRTF.